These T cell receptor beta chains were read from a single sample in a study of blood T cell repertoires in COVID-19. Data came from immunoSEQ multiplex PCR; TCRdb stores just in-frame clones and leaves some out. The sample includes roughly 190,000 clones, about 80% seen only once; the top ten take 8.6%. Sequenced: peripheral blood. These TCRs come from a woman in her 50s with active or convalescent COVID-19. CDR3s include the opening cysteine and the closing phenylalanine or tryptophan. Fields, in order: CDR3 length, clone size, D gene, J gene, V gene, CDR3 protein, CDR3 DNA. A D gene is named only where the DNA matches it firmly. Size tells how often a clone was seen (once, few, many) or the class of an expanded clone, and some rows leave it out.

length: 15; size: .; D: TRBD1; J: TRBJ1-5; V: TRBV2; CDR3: CASSLSQGVNQPQHF; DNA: TGTGCCAGCAGTCTATCACAGGGGGTAAATCAGCCCCAGCATTTT
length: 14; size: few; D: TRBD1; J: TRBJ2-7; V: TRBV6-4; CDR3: CARIGEGARYEQYF; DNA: TGTGCCAGGATAGGCGAGGGGGCGAGGTACGAGCAGTACTTC
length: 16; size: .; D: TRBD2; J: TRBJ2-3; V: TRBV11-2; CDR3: CASSLGLASGRNTQYF; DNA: TGTGCCAGCAGCTTAGGGCTAGCTAGCGGGAGAAATACGCAGTATTTT
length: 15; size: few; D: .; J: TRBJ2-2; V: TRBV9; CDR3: CASAASVTNTGELFF; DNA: TGTGCCAGCGCAGCTAGCGTAACGAACACCGGGGAGCTGTTTTTT
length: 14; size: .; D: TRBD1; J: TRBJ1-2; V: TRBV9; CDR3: CASSVGQASYGYTF; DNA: TGTGCCAGCAGCGTGGGACAGGCCAGCTATGGCTACACCTTC
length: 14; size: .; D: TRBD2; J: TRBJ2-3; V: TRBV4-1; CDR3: CASSHDGGVDTQYF; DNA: TGCGCCAGCAGCCATGACGGGGGGGTAGATACGCAGTATTTT
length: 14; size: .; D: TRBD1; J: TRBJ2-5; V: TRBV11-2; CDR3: CASSLNAGGETQYF; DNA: TGTGCCAGCAGCTTAAATGCAGGGGGAGAGACCCAGTACTTC
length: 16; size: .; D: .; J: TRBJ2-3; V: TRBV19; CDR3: CASSTAQGSGGDTQYF; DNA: TGTGCCAGTAGTACAGCGCAGGGAAGTGGGGGCGATACGCAGTATTTT
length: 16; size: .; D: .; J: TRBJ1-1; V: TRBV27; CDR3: CASSKIRNSENTEAFF; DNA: TGTGCCAGCAGTAAAATCAGGAATTCCGAGAACACTGAAGCTTTCTTT
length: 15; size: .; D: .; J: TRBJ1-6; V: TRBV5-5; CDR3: CASGRGSDSNSPLHF; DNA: TGTGCCAGCGGTCGTGGTTCGGACAGTAATTCACCCCTCCACTTT
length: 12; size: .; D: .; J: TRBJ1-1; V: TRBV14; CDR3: CASSQGPREAFF; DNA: TGTGCCAGCAGCCAAGGTCCTCGGGAAGCTTTCTTT
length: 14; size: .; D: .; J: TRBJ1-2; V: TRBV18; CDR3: CASSPVAGFYGYTF; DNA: TGTGCCAGCTCACCCGTGGCGGGGTTCTATGGCTACACCTTC
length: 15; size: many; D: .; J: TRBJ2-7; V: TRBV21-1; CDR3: CASNYIHRVPHEQYF; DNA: TGTGCCAGCAACTATATTCACAGGGTCCCCCACGAGCAGTACTTC
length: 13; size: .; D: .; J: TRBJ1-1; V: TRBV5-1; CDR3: CASSLTLNTEAFF; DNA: TGCGCCAGCAGCTTGACACTGAACACTGAAGCTTTCTTT
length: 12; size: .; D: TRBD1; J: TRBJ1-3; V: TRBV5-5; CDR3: CASSLAGDRAFF; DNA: TGTGCCAGCAGCTTGGCCGGGGACAGGGCCTTTTTT
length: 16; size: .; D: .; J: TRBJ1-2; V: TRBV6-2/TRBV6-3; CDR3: CASSYSPKGTGYGYTF; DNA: TGTGCCAGCAGTTACTCGCCGAAAGGAACGGGCTATGGCTACACCTTC
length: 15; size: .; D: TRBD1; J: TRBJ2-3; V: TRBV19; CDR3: CASRQGPTWADTQYF; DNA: TGTGCCAGTAGACAGGGGCCAACTTGGGCAGATACGCAGTATTTT
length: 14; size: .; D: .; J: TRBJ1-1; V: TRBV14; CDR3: CASPRSLVNTEAFF; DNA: TGTGCCAGTCCCAGGTCTCTGGTGAACACTGAAGCTTTCTTT
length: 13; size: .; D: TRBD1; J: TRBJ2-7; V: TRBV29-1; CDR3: CSVEGQGAYEQYF; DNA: TGCAGCGTTGAAGGACAGGGGGCTTACGAGCAGTACTTC
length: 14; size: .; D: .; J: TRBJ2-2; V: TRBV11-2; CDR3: CASSVRPGEGELFF; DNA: TGTGCCAGCAGCGTCCGACCAGGGGAAGGGGAGCTGTTTTTT
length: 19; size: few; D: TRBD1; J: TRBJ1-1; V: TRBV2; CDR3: CASSEAPYLRQGRFTEAFF; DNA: TGTGCCAGCAGTGAAGCTCCCTATCTTAGACAGGGGAGATTCACTGAAGCTTTCTTT
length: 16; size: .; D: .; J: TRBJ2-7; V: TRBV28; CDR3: CASSGGGFRASYEQYF; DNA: TGTGCCAGCAGTGGGGGCGGATTCAGGGCTTCGTATGAGCAGTACTTC
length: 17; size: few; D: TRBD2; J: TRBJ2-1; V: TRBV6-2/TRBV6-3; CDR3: CASSYYPAGVEVNEQFF; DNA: TGTGCCAGCAGTTATTATCCGGCGGGAGTGGAAGTCAATGAGCAGTTCTTC
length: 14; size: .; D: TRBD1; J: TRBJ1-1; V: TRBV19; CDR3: CAARAGQDDTEAFF; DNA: TGTGCCGCGCGGGCGGGACAGGACGACACTGAAGCTTTCTTT
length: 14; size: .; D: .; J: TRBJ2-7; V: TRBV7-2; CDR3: CASSSRQGIVEQYF; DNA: TGTGCCAGCAGCTCCCGCCAGGGGATTGTCGAGCAGTACTTC
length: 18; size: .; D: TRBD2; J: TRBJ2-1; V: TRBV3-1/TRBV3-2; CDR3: CASSQDPATSGGDNEQFF; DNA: TGTGCCAGCAGCCAAGATCCCGCGACTAGCGGGGGGGACAATGAGCAGTTCTTC
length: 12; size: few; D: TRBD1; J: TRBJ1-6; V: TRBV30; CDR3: CAWNRGDSPLHF; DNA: TGTGCCTGGAACAGGGGCGATTCACCCCTCCACTTT
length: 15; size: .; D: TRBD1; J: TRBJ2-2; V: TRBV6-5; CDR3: CASRRTGADTGELFF; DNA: TGTGCCAGCAGGAGGACAGGGGCCGACACCGGGGAGCTGTTTTTT
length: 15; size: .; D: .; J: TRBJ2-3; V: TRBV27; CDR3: CASSLPGSLGGTQYF; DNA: TGTGCCAGCAGTTTACCGGGATCACTAGGCGGTACGCAGTATTTT